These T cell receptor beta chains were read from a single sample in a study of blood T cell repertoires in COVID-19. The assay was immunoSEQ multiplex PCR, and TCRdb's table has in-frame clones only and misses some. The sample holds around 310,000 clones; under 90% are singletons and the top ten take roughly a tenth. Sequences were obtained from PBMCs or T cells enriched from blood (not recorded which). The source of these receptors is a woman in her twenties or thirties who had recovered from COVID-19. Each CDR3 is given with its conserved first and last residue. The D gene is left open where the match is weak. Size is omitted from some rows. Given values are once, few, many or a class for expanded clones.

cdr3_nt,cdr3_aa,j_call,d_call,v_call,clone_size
TGTGCCAGCAGCACGCGGGACCCGATGGCAGATACGCAGTATTTT,CASSTRDPMADTQYF,TRBJ2-3,-,TRBV9,-
TGTGCCAGCAGTGCAATAACTAATCAGCCCCAGCATTTT,CASSAITNQPQHF,TRBJ1-5,-,TRBV2,-
TGTGCCAGCAGCGTAGACCCGGGACAGGGGGCTGAAGCTTTCTTT,CASSVDPGQGAEAFF,TRBJ1-1,TRBD1,TRBV9,-
TGTGCCAGCAGCTTAGAGTTCAGCGGGAGGGCCTACGAGCAGTACTTC,CASSLEFSGRAYEQYF,TRBJ2-7,TRBD2,TRBV7-9,-
TGTGCCGTCGGGGAACTCGGACAGAATTCACCCCTCCACTTT,CAVGELGQNSPLHF,TRBJ1-6,-,TRBV10-3,-
TGTGCCAGTAGTATAGATCGGGATCCGGACGGCTACACCTTC,CASSIDRDPDGYTF,TRBJ1-2,-,TRBV19,-
TGTGCCAGCGCTAGCGGGAGCGAAGAGACCCAGTACTTC,CASASGSEETQYF,TRBJ2-5,TRBD2,TRBV13,-
TGTGCCAGCAGCTCACGGCAACACCCCGGACAGGGAATCGGTGAAAAACTGTTTTTT,CASSSRQHPGQGIGEKLFF,TRBJ1-4,TRBD1,TRBV7-9,-
TGTGCCAGCAGCCGATTTCAGGGGAAGAGTTCACCCCTCCACTTT,CASSRFQGKSSPLHF,TRBJ1-6,-,TRBV11-2,-
TGTGCCAGTAGTATTGGCGGTTCAAATCAGCCCCAGCATTTT,CASSIGGSNQPQHF,TRBJ1-5,-,TRBV19,-
TGTGCCAGCAGTTTTCTAGCGGGAGTAGGAGAGACCCAGTACTTC,CASSFLAGVGETQYF,TRBJ2-5,TRBD2,TRBV28,-
TGTGCCAGCAGCAAACGCGGGGGACAAGAGACCCAGTACTTC,CASSKRGGQETQYF,TRBJ2-5,TRBD2,TRBV7-6,-
TGTGCCAGCAGTCAACATAGCGGGCTCGAGCAGTTCTTC,CASSQHSGLEQFF,TRBJ2-1,TRBD2,TRBV3-1/TRBV3-2,once
TGCGCCAGCAGCTTGGACCGATTTAGTGCTACCGGGAACTATGGCTACACCTTC,CASSLDRFSATGNYGYTF,TRBJ1-2,-,TRBV5-1,-
TGTGCCTGGAGTAAAACTACAGGTGGGAATCAGCCCCAGCATTTT,CAWSKTTGGNQPQHF,TRBJ1-5,-,TRBV30,-
TGTGCCAGCAGCCAAGTTGGGGACACCTATAATTCACCCCTCCACTTT,CASSQVGDTYNSPLHF,TRBJ1-6,-,TRBV3-1/TRBV3-2,-
TGTGCCAGCAGCCAAGCTGGGACAGGGGAAAAACTGTTTTTT,CASSQAGTGEKLFF,TRBJ1-4,TRBD1,TRBV4-2,-
TGTGCCAGCAGCGTAGGACAGGGGCCCTCCTACGAGCAGTACTTC,CASSVGQGPSYEQYF,TRBJ2-7,TRBD1,TRBV9,-
TGTGCCAGCACCACCAGCGGGAGGGCCTCCTACGAGCAGTACTTC,CASTTSGRASYEQYF,TRBJ2-7,TRBD2,TRBV7-9,-
TGTGCCAGCAGGCCGGGAGGGTTTGGCGAGCAGTACTTC,CASRPGGFGEQYF,TRBJ2-7,TRBD2,TRBV2,-
TGTGCCAGCAGTCGATCTAGCGGCAGCTCCTACGAGCAGTACTTC,CASSRSSGSSYEQYF,TRBJ2-7,TRBD2,TRBV6-6,-
TGTGCCAGCAGCCCCCTTCGACTAGCGGGAGGCCCAAACACCGGGGAGCTGTTTTTT,CASSPLRLAGGPNTGELFF,TRBJ2-2,TRBD2,TRBV7-6,-
TGTGCCAGCAGGACTAGCGGGGGGGGGTGGTCCCAGTACTTC,CASRTSGGGWSQYF,TRBJ2-5,TRBD2,TRBV27,-
TGTGCCAGCAGCTTACTGGGGGCAGGGATCCACGAGCAGTACTTC,CASSLLGAGIHEQYF,TRBJ2-7,-,TRBV11-2,-
TGCAGCGTTGCCAGGGGGGCCGGTGGCTACACCTTC,CSVARGAGGYTF,TRBJ1-2,TRBD1,TRBV29-1,-
TGCGCCAGCAGCTTGGGTATTAATCAGCCCCAGCATTTT,CASSLGINQPQHF,TRBJ1-5,-,TRBV5-1,-
TGTGCCAGCAGCCCGGAAGAGGGAGGGCAAGAGACCCAGTACTTC,CASSPEEGGQETQYF,TRBJ2-5,TRBD2,TRBV3-1/TRBV3-2,-
TGTGCCAGCAGCTTAGATCTAGGTTCCTACGAGCAGTACTTC,CASSLDLGSYEQYF,TRBJ2-7,-,TRBV11-2,-
TGTGCCAGCAGCGCCTTCCGATCTAGCGGGAGCTCCTACAATGAGCAGTTCTTC,CASSAFRSSGSSYNEQFF,TRBJ2-1,TRBD2,TRBV9,-
TGTGCCAGCAGTTACCGTCGGACATCCACCTACGAGCAGTACTTC,CASSYRRTSTYEQYF,TRBJ2-7,-,TRBV6-5,once
TGTGCCAGCAGCCAATTATGGACACGGCCACAGTGG,CASSQLWTRPQW,TRBJ1-1,-,TRBV7-2,-
TGCAGCGTTGTCCGGCCTAGCTCCTACGAGCAGTACTTC,CSVVRPSSYEQYF,TRBJ2-7,-,TRBV29-1,-
TGCGCCAGCAGCCAAGATAGAGACTACTCCGTGAGCTCCTACAATGAGCAGTTCTTC,CASSQDRDYSVSSYNEQFF,TRBJ2-1,-,TRBV4-1,-
TGTGCCAGCAGACAGGGCTTGAACACTGAAGCTTTCTTT,CASRQGLNTEAFF,TRBJ1-1,-,TRBV3-1/TRBV3-2,-
TGTGCCAGCAGCTTGCCAGGGGGCTACGAGCAGTACTTC,CASSLPGGYEQYF,TRBJ2-7,TRBD1,TRBV5-6,-
TGTGCCAGCTCGATGACAGGTCCCCTAAATAATTCACCCCTCCACTTT,CASSMTGPLNNSPLHF,TRBJ1-6,-,TRBV18,-
TGTGCCAGTAGGGACAGAGCAACTAATGAAAAACTGTTTTTT,CASRDRATNEKLFF,TRBJ1-4,-,TRBV19,-
TGTGCCAGCAGTGGTACTAGCGGATTACAAATAGATACGCAGTATTTT,CASSGTSGLQIDTQYF,TRBJ2-3,TRBD2,TRBV25-1,-
TGTGCCAGCAGCACCCGACAGGGGGTGAACACTGAAGCTTTCTTT,CASSTRQGVNTEAFF,TRBJ1-1,TRBD1,TRBV7-2,-
TGTGCCAGTAGTATAGCGGGGGGGTCCTACGAGCAGTACTTC,CASSIAGGSYEQYF,TRBJ2-7,TRBD2,TRBV19,-
TGTGCCAGCAGAACCGACAGGGGCGGCACTGAAGCTTTCTTT,CASRTDRGGTEAFF,TRBJ1-1,TRBD1,TRBV2,few
TGTGCCTGGAGTGTCAGGGGGGCCCACGAGCAGTACTTC,CAWSVRGAHEQYF,TRBJ2-7,-,TRBV30,-
TGCGCCAGCAGCTTAGCGGGAGGGCGTTACGAGCAGTACTTC,CASSLAGGRYEQYF,TRBJ2-7,TRBD2,TRBV5-1,-
TGTGCCAGCTCACCGCCTAGCGGGAGGACCTACAATGAGCAGTTCTTC,CASSPPSGRTYNEQFF,TRBJ2-1,TRBD2,TRBV18,-
TGCAGCGTAGTAAAAAGGGGTAGGGAGACCCAGTACTTC,CSVVKRGRETQYF,TRBJ2-5,-,TRBV29-1,once
TGCGCCAGCAGTAGTCACACGGGTGAAAAACTGTTTTTT,CASSSHTGEKLFF,TRBJ1-4,-,TRBV5-1,-
TGTGCCAGCAGAACATACGACTCCTCCTACGAGCAGTACTTC,CASRTYDSSYEQYF,TRBJ2-7,-,TRBV28,-
TGTGCCAGTAGCCCCGGGACTGGATATGGCTACACCTTC,CASSPGTGYGYTF,TRBJ1-2,-,TRBV19,-
TGTGCCAGCAGCTTAGGCGGTAGGAGAAACATTCAGTACTTC,CASSLGGRRNIQYF,TRBJ2-4,-,TRBV7-2,-
TGTGCCAGCTCACCAGGGAGCCCAGAGACCCAGTACTTC,CASSPGSPETQYF,TRBJ2-5,-,TRBV18,-
TGTGCCAGCAGCGTAGGAACGGGAGGCCAGCCCCAGCATTTT,CASSVGTGGQPQHF,TRBJ1-5,-,TRBV9,once
TGTGCCAGCAGTTTAGAACAAAGCACAGATACGCAGTATTTT,CASSLEQSTDTQYF,TRBJ2-3,-,TRBV27,-
TGTGCCAGCGCCTATGGCGGAGGGCCTACCTACGAGCAGTACTTC,CASAYGGGPTYEQYF,TRBJ2-7,-,TRBV6-6,-
TGTGCCAGCAGCGCAGACTCCGGGACTAGCTGGAAGGAGCAGTACTTC,CASSADSGTSWKEQYF,TRBJ2-7,TRBD2,TRBV9,-